This T cell receptor beta chain originates from a study of T-cell reconstitution after alpha-beta-depleted transplantation in children. Study results and caveats: At the one-year point after transplant, T-cell counts and TCRbeta diversity were found to come mostly from T cells that had been newly produced.

V lost 3 bases and J lost 9, with 15 bases in between. The length of the CDR3 is 14 residues. The germline V gene has CDR1 SGHKS and CDR2 YYEKEE (reference sequence). Researchers prepared the TCRbeta library using unique molecular identifiers, the study reports. Each CDR3 protein is one row after TCRdb ran MiXCR on the PCR reads. The data hold some 7,500 distinct CDR3 sequences, with approximately 31% observed a single time. In the case of this clonotype: Its antigen is as yet unknown.

Specimen: peripheral blood, collected 60 days after TCRalphabeta/CD19-depleted stem cell transplant. This TCR came from a boy younger than two who had a stem cell transplant for SCID, so the T cells may come from the graft donor. This rearrangement joins TRBV5-5 to TRBJ2-2; no firm D call. The CDR3 sequence: CASSSRIPSWELFF. In DNA form, the CDR3 reads TGTGCCAGCAGCTCTCGGATTCCCTCCTGGGAGCTGTTTTTT.